What follows is one T cell receptor beta chain and its context. What it binds is not known. Thyroid surgery had not been preceded by any treatment in any patient. The authors' processing: Clinicopathological groups differed in CDR3, with these differences serving to build a distant-metastasis classifier for papillary thyroid cancer. MiXCR was used by TCRdb to re-call the PCR reads. The V and J calls follow TCRdb's processing rather than the paper's. The sample has 72,000 or so clones; less than 20% are singletons. The sample originates from a study of metastatic and nonmetastatic thyroid tumors. Study context: Across blood and tumor or nodule tissue, repertoires from malignant and benign thyroid patients were compared with one another. Study results and limitations: When malignant thyroid tumors were compared with benign nodules, TCR beta diversity was reportedly significantly higher in the malignant tumors. This held in both blood and tumor samples.

Germline-derived CDR1 and CDR2 are SGHAT and FQNNGV. This CDR3 comprises 17 residues. V shed 5 bases and J shed 3 bases, with 17 bases lying between them. The sequenced sample was blood. This clonotype was obtained from a female donor with papillary thyroid cancer or a benign thyroid nodule (not recorded which). Some clones in this sample may be carry-over from other donors' samples. V is TRBV11-2 and J is TRBJ2-6; no clear D. CDR3 region: CASSPRYSGSGANVLTF. In DNA form, the CDR3 reads TGTGCCAGCAGCCCCCGGTACAGTGGTAGTGGGGCCAACGTCCTGACTTTC.